This entry lists 8 T cell receptor beta chains sequenced from one sample in a study of HIV-infected children after antiretroviral therapy interruption. The treatment denotes: PENTA 11 planned treatment interruption arm or continuous ART arm. RNA-based 3' RACE libraries used unique molecular identifiers. TCRdb independently ran MiXCR on the 3' RACE reads; one entry per CDR3 protein. The sample has 40,000 or so distinct CDR3 sequences, approximately 6.1% seen once. Sequences were derived from CD45RA+ CD4+ T cells from PBMCs, pooled from several time points, sampled from a donor given antiretroviral therapy, either interrupted or continuous. The subset denotes: naive CD4+ CD45RA+ CD45RO- T cells. The receptors here all came from a pool of human donors with HIV.

This clonotype was recorded many times. CDR3 sequence reads: CASGARTGGKNIQYF. The CDR3 bases are TGTGCCAGCGGGGCGAGGACAGGGGGCAAAAACATTCAGTACTTC. The rearrangement joins TRBV6-6 to TRBJ2-4; 10 bases line up with TRBD1. CDR1 and CDR2 from the germline V gene are MNHNY and SVGAGI (reference sequence). The CDR3 length is 15 residues. V shed 8 bases, J shed 3 bases, and the junction held 7 bases outside the gene matches.

Only a few counts were recorded for this clonotype. The CDR3 loop reads CASTEGAGWNSPLHF. In nucleotides, the CDR3 is TGTGCCAGCACCGAAGGGGCCGGCTGGAATTCACCCCTCCACTTT. V is TRBV25-1 and J is TRBJ1-6; D is perhaps TRBD1 (5 bases). This CDR3 region has 15 residues. Trimming took 7 bases from V and 7 from J, leaving 17 bases between them. The V gene's germline CDR1 is MGHDK and CDR2 SYGVNS.

This clonotype was seen repeatedly, ten times or more. The chain joins TRBV15 to TRBJ1-5, with D perhaps TRBD1 (5 bases). The CDR3 sequence is 17 residues long. Germline values: CDR1 LNHNV, CDR2 YYDKDF (reference sequence). Deletions cut 0 bases from V and 5 bases from J, with 17 bases between. The CDR3 DNA sequence: TGTGCCACCAGCAGAGATCCCCAGGGAACGGTGGATCAGCCCCAGCATTTT. Its translation is CATSRDPQGTVDQPQHF. Based on the CDR3 plus reference TRBV15 and TRBJ1-5, the full variable domain is DAMVIQNPRYQVTQFGKPVTLSCSQTLNHNVMYWYQQKSSQAPKLLFHYYDKDFNNEADTPDNFQSRRPNTSFCFLDIRSPGLGDTAMYLCATSRDPQGTVDQPQHFGDGTRLSIL.

This clonotype was seen repeatedly, ten times or more. The rearrangement links TRBV4-1 to TRBJ2-5; D is unresolved. Per the germline V gene, CDR1 is MGHRA and CDR2 is YSYEKL. The CDR3 is 15 residues long. With 3 bases removed from V and 1 base from J, the gap between germline ends came to 12 bases. The chain's CDR3 is CASSHLKALQETQYF. The CDR3 nucleotides are TGCGCCAGCAGCCATTTAAAGGCCCTCCAAGAGACCCAGTACTTC.

This clonotype was seen many times. The rearrangement uses TRBV2 and TRBJ2-7; no reliable D call. Trimming cost V 7 bases and J 0 bases, with 7 bases left between them. This CDR3 is built from 12 residues. The germline V gene encodes CDR1 SNHLY and CDR2 FYNNEI. The CDR3 coding sequence is TGTGCCAGCAAAGAGGCCTCCTACGAGCAGTACTTC. Encoded protein: CASKEASYEQYF.

This clonotype was seen repeatedly, ten times or more. This chain connects TRBV7-6 to TRBJ2-2; 9 nucleotides align to TRBD2. Germline CDR1 is SGHVS and CDR2 is FNYEAQ. With 6 bases clipped from V and 5 bases from J, the junction kept 4 bases outside the gene matches. This CDR3 has 14 residues. The CDR3 nucleotides are TGTGCCAGCAGTTTTCTAGCGGGGACCGGGGAGCTGTTTTTT. It translates to CASSFLAGTGELFF.

This clonotype has at least ten counts. The gene calls are TRBV5-4 and TRBJ2-3; weak D call: TRBD2 (6 bases). Looked up from germline, CDR1 is SGHNT and CDR2 is YYREEE (reference sequence). V lost 4 bases and J lost 0, with 15 bases in between. The CDR3 consists of 16 residues. The CDR3 protein is CASSHGRGESTDTQYF. DNA for the CDR3: TGTGCCAGCAGCCACGGGCGGGGCGAAAGCACAGATACGCAGTATTTT.

Ten or more counts support this clonotype. The chain combines TRBV5-4 with TRBJ2-1; D remains ambiguous. CDR3 length: 13 residues. The V end was cut by 4 bases, the J end by 8 bases, with 13 bases between. Looked up from germline, CDR1 is SGHNT and CDR2 is YYREEE (reference sequence). The CDR3 DNA follows: TGTGCCAGCAGCCTTCCCCTTGCCGATGAGCAGTTCTTC. Translation gives CASSLPLADEQFF.